A single sample is the source of the 28 T cell receptor beta chains below, sequenced in a study of blood T cell repertoires in COVID-19 (dated by TCRdb to 2020 to 2021). The library came from the immunoSEQ multiplex PCR assay. In its TCRdb copy, this immuneACCESS table keeps in-frame sequences only and misses some clones. Where compared with another copy, unresolved V genes explain less than half of these, and the others have no known cause. The sample includes about 310,000 clones, with around 90% observed a single time. The ten largest clones add up to 1% to 1.5% of the sample. The sequencing sample was made of peripheral blood. These receptors were taken from a man in his 70s with acute or convalescent COVID-19.

The CDR3 here is CASNWQGNSPLHF. CDR3 bases: TGTGCCAGTAACTGGCAGGGAAATTCACCCCTCCACTTT. V usage is TRBV19 and J usage is TRBJ1-6, with D maybe TRBD1 (5 bases). Germline CDR1 is LNHDA and CDR2 is SQIVND (reference sequence). Trimming removed 7 bases from V and 7 bases from J, with 11 bases in between. The length of the CDR3 is 13 residues.

The CDR3 loop reads CASSRSGANVLTF. The CDR3 DNA is TGTGCCAGCTCGCGCTCTGGGGCCAACGTCCTGACTTTC. This chain connects TRBV18 to TRBJ2-6; no clear D gene. Germline CDR1 is KGHSH and CDR2 is LQKENI. The CDR3 extends over 13 amino acids. Trimming cost V 6 bases and J 0 bases, with 3 bases left between them.

This clone was recorded only once. The chain recombines TRBV2 with TRBJ1-2; 7 positions agree with TRBD1. With V trimmed by 0 bases and J by 8 bases, 0 bases remained unmatched. This CDR3 contains 12 residues. The germline gives CDR1 SNHLY, CDR2 FYNNEI. Here the CDR3 reads CASSEAGQGYTF. CDR3 coding DNA: TGTGCCAGCAGTGAAGCGGGACAGGGCTACACCTTC.

The rearrangement joins TRBV29-1 to TRBJ2-1, with D unclear. The germline V gene encodes CDR1 SQVTM and CDR2 ANQGSEA. The CDR3 has 16 residues. V lost 4 bases and J lost 0, with 16 bases in between. The CDR3 nucleotides read TGCAGCGTTGGCGGCTCTACCCCGAGCTCCTACAATGAGCAGTTCTTC. It codes for CSVGGSTPSSYNEQFF.

The chain joins TRBV9 to TRBJ2-3, with 7 bases matching TRBD1. The germline gives CDR1 SGDLS, CDR2 YYNGEE. CDR3 length: 13 residues. After removal of 3 bases from V and 5 bases from J, the junction contained 3 bases not matched to a gene. CDR3 sequence reads: CASSETGVDTQYF. The CDR3 nucleotides read TGTGCCAGCAGCGAAACAGGGGTAGATACGCAGTATTTT.

The genes are TRBV19 and TRBJ2-1; TRBD2 matches 8 bases. The CDR3 contains 14 residues. CDR1 LNHDA and CDR2 SQIVND come from the germline V gene (reference sequence). Germline trimming cut 11 bases from V and 7 bases from J; bases unmatched to any gene: 13. The CDR3 here is CAVSSGISGNEQFF. Here the CDR3 DNA reads TGTGCCGTGAGTAGCGGGATTTCGGGGAATGAGCAGTTCTTC.

V usage is TRBV7-2 and J usage is TRBJ2-3, with D possibly being TRBD2 (6 bases). Germline V gene lookup returns CDR1 SGHTA and CDR2 FQGNSA. The CDR3 length is 14 residues. V shed 7 bases and J shed 2 bases, with 13 bases lying between them. The CDR3 is CASKLAFNTDTQYF. The DNA of the CDR3 is TGTGCCAGCAAGCTAGCGTTCAACACAGATACGCAGTATTTT.

The V gene is TRBV7-2, the J gene TRBJ2-7, with a possible D match to TRBD1 (5 bases). V was cut by 2 bases and J by 7 bases, with 18 bases left in between. The CDR3 sequence is 15 residues long. Germline V lookup: CDR1 SGHTA, CDR2 FQGNSA. CDR3 amino acids: CASSLSMTAPWEQYF. Here the CDR3 DNA reads TGTGCCAGCAGCTTATCAATGACAGCCCCATGGGAGCAGTACTTC.

This chain uses TRBV2 with TRBJ1-5; weak D call: TRBD1 (5 bases). Germline CDR1 reads SNHLY; CDR2 reads FYNNEI. V was pared by 8 bases and J by 5 bases, with 13 bases between. CDR3 size: 13 residues. The CDR3 region is CASGQGEDQPQHF. In DNA form, the CDR3 reads TGTGCCAGCGGACAAGGGGAAGATCAGCCCCAGCATTTT.

In its sample, this clone was seen a few times. The chain recombines TRBV28 with TRBJ1-6; D not resolved. V lost 1 base, J lost 7 bases, and 14 bases lay in between. The CDR3 runs to 16 residues. CDR1 is MDHEN, CDR2 SYDVKM, per germline. The CDR3 spells CASSLSRVPRNSPLHF. The CDR3 nucleotides read TGTGCCAGCAGTTTATCGCGGGTGCCGAGGAATTCACCCCTCCACTTT.

The gene calls are TRBV28 and TRBJ2-1, with 12 nucleotides matching TRBD2. The trim removed 6 bases at V and 6 bases at J, leaving 6 bases unmatched. CDR3 size: 15 residues. CDR1 and CDR2 (germline): MDHEN, SYDVKM. The CDR3 nucleotides are TGTGCCAGCAGGGATGGACTAGCGGGACTCAATGAGCAGTTCTTC. This codes for CASRDGLAGLNEQFF.

This chain joins TRBV27 and TRBJ1-5, with D tentatively TRBD1 (6 bases). The CDR3 runs 17 residues. V lost 6 bases, J lost 2 bases, and 20 bases lay in between. CDR1 MNHEY and CDR2 SMNVEV come from the germline V gene (reference sequence). The CDR3, as DNA: TGTGCCAGCAGCAACCGACAGGATCCCTTGGGCAATCAGCCCCAGCATTTT. Protein sequence: CASSNRQDPLGNQPQHF.

This clone has more than one count but fewer than ten. The CDR3 loop is CASSLSRSAEAFF. In nucleotides, the CDR3 is TGTGCCAGCTCACTATCAAGGAGTGCTGAAGCTTTCTTT. The chain joins TRBV18 to TRBJ1-1; no clear D. The CDR3 is made up of 13 amino acids. Trimming stripped 4 bases from V and 6 bases from J, with 12 bases between. Germline V gene data show CDR1 as KGHSH and CDR2 as LQKENI.

The CDR3 sequence is CASSIVVRNTGELFF. CDR3 DNA sequence: TGTGCCAGTAGTATAGTTGTCAGAAACACCGGGGAGCTGTTTTTT. The V call is TRBV19, the J call TRBJ2-2; no firm D call. The germline V gene encodes CDR1 LNHDA and CDR2 SQIVND (reference sequence). The CDR3 covers 15 residues. Trimming shortened V by 1 base and J by 2 bases, and 8 bases separated the two germline ends. The variable domain in full, completed from reference TRBV19 and TRBJ2-2, reads DGGITQSPKYLFRKEGQNVTLSCEQNLNHDAMYWYRQDPGQGLRLIYYSQIVNDFQKGDIAEGYSVSREKKESFPLTVTSAQKNPTAFYLCASSIVVRNTGELFFGEGSRLTVL.

The rearrangement links TRBV3-1 (or the pseudogene TRBV3-2) to TRBJ1-6, with D maybe TRBD1 (5 bases). CDR1 is LGHDT and CDR2 is YNNKEL in the germline V gene (reference sequence). V was clipped by 4 bases and J by 7 bases, with 14 bases between them. The CDR3 totals 15 residues. DNA of the CDR3: TGTGCCAGCAGCCCGACTCAGGGCCAAAATTCACCCCTCCACTTT. Protein product: CASSPTQGQNSPLHF.

This sequence joins TRBV11-2 and TRBJ1-4; TRBD1 aligns across 9 bases. V lost 4 bases, J lost 3 bases, and 6 bases stayed unmatched. CDR1 and CDR2 from the germline V gene are SGHAT and FQNNGV. The length of the CDR3 is 16 residues. DNA of the CDR3: TGTGCCAGCAGCTGGACCCGGACAGGGGCTAATGAAAAACTGTTTTTT. This sequence encodes CASSWTRTGANEKLFF.

In this sample, this clone turned up once. The CDR3 region is CASSYRAGGTRIADTQYF. CDR3 in DNA: TGTGCCAGCAGTTACAGGGCAGGCGGGACTAGGATCGCAGATACGCAGTATTTT. The chain employs TRBV6-2 or TRBV6-3 and TRBJ2-3, with 8 bases fitting TRBD2. The V and J ends lost 2 bases and 4 bases, in that order; junction bases with no gene match: 14. CDR1 MNHEY and CDR2 SVGEGT come from the germline V gene. The CDR3 length is 18 residues.

The chain carries TRBV4-1 and TRBJ2-7, with TRBD1 as a possible D gene (5 bases). CDR3 length: 16 residues. Germline values: CDR1 MGHRA, CDR2 YSYEKL. The V end was cut by 1 base, the J end by 0 bases, with 13 bases between. CDR3 protein: CASSQGGYPSSYEQYF. The DNA of the CDR3 is TGCGCCAGCAGCCAAGGGGGCTACCCAAGCTCCTACGAGCAGTACTTC.

The rearrangement links TRBV28 to TRBJ2-5, with TRBD2 identical over 10 bases. Germline V gene data show CDR1 as MDHEN and CDR2 as SYDVKM. Losses at the gene ends were 6 bases for V and 1 base for J; bases not matched to a gene: 2. The CDR3 spans 14 residues. The CDR3 nucleotides read TGTGCCAGCAGGGCTAGCGGGGGCCAAGAGACCCAGTACTTC. This sequence encodes CASRASGGQETQYF.

V gene TRBV6-5 combines with J gene TRBJ2-7; perhaps TRBD2 as D (6 bases). Between the trimmed V and J ends, which lost 7 bases and 3 bases, there was a span of 19 bases. The CDR3 has 15 amino acids. CDR1 is MNHEY and CDR2 is SVGAGI in the germline V gene. Written as DNA, the CDR3 is TGTGCCAGCAAGGTCGGGGGAGCAGAAGTCTACGAGCAGTACTTC. It specifies CASKVGGAEVYEQYF.

This sequence joins TRBV5-1 and TRBJ2-1, with 13 bases lining up with TRBD2. The CDR3 length is 15 residues. Germline-derived CDR1 and CDR2 are SGHRS and YFSETQ. V lost 3 bases, J lost 9 bases, and 6 bases stayed unmatched. CDR3 DNA sequence: TGCGCCAGCAGCTCTAGGACTAGCGGGAGCGGTGAGCAGTTCTTC. It translates to CASSSRTSGSGEQFF.

This chain uses TRBV30 with TRBJ2-7, with D possibly TRBD1 on 6 matching bases. This CDR3 has 14 residues. The germline CDR1 and CDR2 sequences are GTSNPN and SVGIG (reference sequence). V was pared by 2 bases and J by 2 bases, with 13 bases between. The CDR3 sequence is CAWSPGTPPYEQYF. The CDR3 DNA reads TGTGCCTGGAGTCCGGGGACACCTCCCTACGAGCAGTACTTC.

The rearrangement joins TRBV18 to TRBJ2-5; D is undetermined. The CDR3 spans 14 residues. Trimming removed 3 bases at V and 3 bases at J, with 11 bases between. The germline CDR1 and CDR2 sequences are KGHSH and LQKENI. CDR3 DNA sequence: TGTGCCAGCTCACCTGTTCCGGGTGAAGAGACCCAGTACTTC. Translated, it gives CASSPVPGEETQYF. Together with reference TRBV18 and TRBJ2-5, the CDR3 gives the full variable domain: NAGVMQNPRHLVRRRGQEARLRCSPMKGHSHVYWYRQLPEEGLKFMVYLQKENIIDESGMPKERFSAEFPKEGPSILRIQQVVRGDSAAYFCASSPVPGEETQYFGPGTRLLVL.

The chain uses TRBV7-2 and TRBJ2-2; TRBD1 might be the D (6 bases). Germline loops: CDR1 SGHTA, CDR2 FQGNSA. This CDR3 is 15 amino acids long. V was pared by 5 bases and J by 4 bases, with 14 bases between. In nucleotides, the CDR3 is TGTGCCAGCAGCCTACTCCAGGGGAGCACCGGGGAGCTGTTTTTT. Protein sequence: CASSLLQGSTGELFF.

V is TRBV7-3 and J is TRBJ1-2, with 8 bases fitting TRBD1. V lost 5 bases to trimming and J lost 6 bases; unmatched junction nucleotides: 8. The CDR3 length is 14 residues. Germline CDR1 is SGHTA and CDR2 is FQGTGA. The CDR3: CASSPGGGRDGYTF. The CDR3, as DNA: TGTGCCAGCAGCCCAGGGGGCGGGCGAGATGGCTACACCTTC.

The chain recombines TRBV19 with TRBJ1-6; D is ambiguous. Germline CDR1 and CDR2: LNHDA and SQIVND (reference sequence). The CDR3 has 16 amino acids. The V gene lost 8 bases and the J gene lost 0 bases, with 14 bases spanning the gap. The CDR3 DNA is TGTGCCAGTGGTTCCCGGGGAAGCTCCTATAATTCACCCCTCCACTTT. Its protein is CASGSRGSSYNSPLHF.

The V gene is TRBV10-3, the J gene TRBJ1-2; 7 nucleotides agree with TRBD1. The CDR3 consists of 15 residues. The V and J ends lost 3 bases and 8 bases, in that order; junction bases with no gene match: 12. The germline gives CDR1 ENHRY, CDR2 SYGVKD. CDR3 coding DNA: TGTGCCATCAGTGACTTTGAGGGGGCAGGTCTGGGCTACACCTTC. Protein product: CAISDFEGAGLGYTF.

The V call is TRBV6-5, the J call TRBJ2-7, with 7 bases identical to TRBD1. Germline V gives CDR1 MNHEY, CDR2 SVGAGI. This CDR3 is 14 amino acids long. V was pared by 4 bases and J by 5 bases, with 8 bases of the junction left unmatched. The CDR3 nucleotides read TGTGCCAGCAGTTTACAACAGGGGAACAACGAGCAGTACTTC. This encodes CASSLQQGNNEQYF.